The 25 T cell receptor beta chains listed next were all sequenced from one sample in a study of human T cells and chemical hapten exposure (dated by TCRdb to the early 2020s). Library construction relied on RACE. The reads were generated on a NextSeq 500. TCRdb passed the public sequencing reads through fastp at Q25 and MiXCR, retaining productive beta sequences. Every CDR3 protein is listed once, alongside the most common genes and DNA of its rows. The sample table holds 95,000 to 150,000 distinct CDR3 sequences, of which around 11% were seen once. Of the sample, around 2.4% falls within the top ten clones. The time point label for this specimen denotes: patch test 3, about 24 weeks after DPC sensitization. Sample treatment or condition, as interpreted from the label and publication: therapeutic diphenylcyclopropenone sensitization with weekly scalp DPC. This specimen was whole blood, taken in connection with sensitization to the hapten diphenylcyclopropenone (DPC). The receptors come from a woman between 45 and 65 years old with alopecia areata. Some clones in this sample may be carry-over from other donors' samples.

This clonotype was counted many times. CDR3 sequence (DNA): TGTGCCAGCAGTTTTGGGGGCAGGGGGGGTACTGAAGCTTTCTTT. Translated, it gives CASSFGGRGGTEAFF. V usage is TRBV27 and J usage is TRBJ1-1; 7 bases fit TRBD1. After removal of 3 bases from V and 5 bases from J, the junction contained 9 bases not matched to a gene. The CDR3 consists of 15 residues. Looked up from germline, CDR1 is MNHEY and CDR2 is SMNVEV (reference sequence).

A few counts support this clonotype. The chain combines TRBV7-9 with TRBJ2-6; a possible D gene is TRBD2 (5 bases). The V gene's germline CDR1 is SEHNR and CDR2 FQNEAQ (reference sequence). The CDR3 is made up of 13 amino acids. Trimming took 6 bases from V and 4 from J, leaving 7 bases between them. This CDR3 reads CASREEGANVLTF. As DNA, the CDR3 is TGTGCCAGCAGGGAGGAAGGGGCCAACGTCCTGACTTTC.

Written as DNA, the CDR3 is TGTGCCAGCAGTCCGACAGGGGCCCGGAACACCATATATTTT. Protein sequence: CASSPTGARNTIYF. The chain uses TRBV12-3 or TRBV12-4 and TRBJ1-3; the match to TRBD1 covers 8 bases. After removal of 5 bases from V and 7 bases from J, the junction contained 7 bases not matched to a gene. The CDR3 contains 14 residues.

The V and J genes are TRBV7-2 and TRBJ2-7; the D call may be TRBD1 or TRBD2 (5 bases each). The CDR3 extends over 14 amino acids. Germline-derived CDR1 and CDR2 are SGHTA and FQGNSA. V was shortened by 4 bases and J by 6 bases, with 16 bases between the two germline ends. CDR3 in DNA: TGTGCCAGCAGCTCGGGGCGGACGCCGACCGAGCAGTACTTC. Translation: CASSSGRTPTEQYF.

Ten or more counts support this clonotype. The chain carries TRBV28 and TRBJ2-7, with 9 bases lining up with TRBD2. The CDR3 consists of 13 residues. The V segment lost 8 bases and the J segment 6 bases; nucleotides outside the gene matches: 8. Germline CDR1 MDHEN, CDR2 SYDVKM. CDR3 amino acids: CASLRGLAGEQYF. CDR3 bases: TGTGCCAGCCTGAGGGGACTAGCAGGCGAGCAGTACTTC.

The CDR3 reads CASSLVGNEQFF. CDR3 sequence (DNA): TGTGCCAGCAGTTTAGTTGGGAATGAGCAGTTCTTC. The J gene is TRBJ2-1, the V gene TRBV28; D remains ambiguous. CDR3 length equals 12 residues. Germline assignment: CDR1 MDHEN and CDR2 SYDVKM. The V gene lost 2 bases and the J gene lost 7 bases, with 6 bases spanning the gap.

Only a few counts were recorded for this clonotype. The rearrangement joins TRBV15 to TRBJ2-1; D gene unclear. The CDR3 loop spans 13 amino acids. CDR1 is LNHNV and CDR2 is YYDKDF in the germline V gene (reference sequence). Deletions cut 5 bases from V and 0 bases from J, with 5 bases between. In DNA form, the CDR3 reads TGTGCCACCAGCTGGAGCTCCTACAATGAGCAGTTCTTC. Translated, it gives CATSWSSYNEQFF. Complete variable domain (other parts from reference TRBV15 and TRBJ2-1): DAMVIQNPRYQVTQFGKPVTLSCSQTLNHNVMYWYQQKSSQAPKLLFHYYDKDFNNEADTPDNFQSRRPNTSFCFLDIRSPGLGDTAMYLCATSWSSYNEQFFGPGTRLTVL.

This chain links TRBV28 with TRBJ1-5, with a possible D match to TRBD1 (6 bases). The germline CDR1 and CDR2 sequences are MDHEN and SYDVKM. The length of the CDR3 is 14 residues. V lost 1 base to trimming and J lost 7 bases, with 11 bases between them. CDR3 in amino acids: CASSLSGAEQPQHF. Written as DNA, the CDR3 is TGTGCCAGCAGTTTATCAGGGGCCGAACAGCCCCAGCATTTT.

The J gene is TRBJ2-1, the V gene TRBV7-9; TRBD2 matches 11 bases. The CDR3 consists of 16 residues. V trimming: 2 bases; J trimming: 9 bases; junction bases outside the gene matches: 9. Germline values: CDR1 SEHNR, CDR2 FQNEAQ (reference sequence). DNA of the CDR3: TGTGCCAGCAGCTTACCCTCTAGCGGGAGGCGAGGTGAGCAGTTCTTC. Translating it yields CASSLPSSGRRGEQFF.

The rearrangement links TRBV7-2 to TRBJ1-1; the D is unclear. Germline CDR1 SGHTA, CDR2 FQGNSA. The length of the CDR3 is 14 residues. V lost 3 bases and J 3 bases, leaving 11 bases between the germline ends. CDR3 residues: CASSFVLEYTEAFF. Here the CDR3 DNA reads TGTGCCAGCAGCTTCGTACTCGAATACACTGAAGCTTTCTTT.

The genes are TRBV28 and TRBJ1-3, with 10 bases aligning to TRBD1. Germline V gives CDR1 MDHEN, CDR2 SYDVKM. The CDR3 spans 17 residues. The J segment lost 4 bases and the V segment lost 1 base, leaving 7 bases of the junction unmatched. CDR3 protein: CASSLYGTGAAGNTIYF. In DNA form, the CDR3 reads TGTGCCAGCAGTTTATACGGGACAGGGGCTGCGGGAAACACCATATATTTT.

The V gene is TRBV12-3 or TRBV12-4, the J gene TRBJ2-1; 9 nucleotides line up with TRBD2. With 4 bases clipped from V and 9 bases from J, the junction kept 10 bases outside the gene matches. The CDR3 length is 15 residues. The CDR3 region is CASSYAGGPPGEQFF. The CDR3 nucleotides are TGTGCCAGCAGTTATGCGGGAGGGCCCCCCGGTGAGCAGTTCTTC.

V gene TRBV7-2 combines with J gene TRBJ2-7; perhaps TRBD1 as D (6 bases). Germline V gene data show CDR1 as SGHTA and CDR2 as FQGNSA. V lost 4 bases and J lost 13, with 20 bases in between. The CDR3 has 13 amino acids. CDR3 coding DNA: TGTGCCAGCAGCTATGAGCTACGGACAGAATCCTACTTC. Protein product: CASSYELRTESYF.

This clonotype was seen more than once but under ten times. The chain recombines TRBV5-5 with TRBJ2-3, with TRBD2 as a possible D gene (5 bases). The CDR3 sequence is 15 residues long. From germline, CDR1 is SGHKS and CDR2 YYEKEE (reference sequence). The V end lost 0 bases, the J end lost 2 bases, and 10 bases lay between the germline ends. The CDR3 DNA sequence: TGTGCCAGCAGCTTGGCACGGAGGATCACAGATACGCAGTATTTT. As protein: CASSLARRITDTQYF.

This clonotype was detected many times. The chain uses TRBV28 and TRBJ2-7; D is perhaps TRBD1 or TRBD2 (5 bases each). The CDR3 spans 14 residues. Trimming removed 6 bases at V and 1 base at J, with 13 bases between. Per the germline V gene, CDR1 is MDHEN and CDR2 is SYDVKM. The CDR3 sequence: CASSPPGGSYEQYF. Here the CDR3 DNA reads TGTGCCAGCAGCCCTCCTGGGGGTTCCTACGAGCAGTACTTC.

Of note for this clonotype: Mismatch with germline at one junction end may stem from a read error. The chain has TRBV7-2 and TRBJ2-5; D ambiguous. CDR1 and CDR2 from the germline V gene are SGHTA and FQGNSA. The CDR3 has 13 amino acids. The CDR3 coding sequence is TGTGCCAGCAGCTTAGATACCCAAGGGACCCAGTACTTC. Its translation is CASSLDTQGTQYF.

In this sample, this clonotype turned up a few times. This chain joins TRBV7-2 and TRBJ2-5, with a possible D match to TRBD1 (5 bases). The CDR3 totals 17 residues. Germline CDR1 reads SGHTA; CDR2 reads FQGNSA. The germline V and J ends were trimmed by 1 base and 7 bases, with 22 bases remaining between them. The CDR3 bases are TGTGCCAGCAGCTTAGGAAGGTCCAGGGCCCCCGCCGGGACCCAGTACTTC. It yields the protein CASSLGRSRAPAGTQYF.

This clonotype has a handful of counts. The chain is built from TRBV7-2 and TRBJ2-3; 10 bases match TRBD2. The CDR3 extends over 19 amino acids. Germline-derived CDR1 and CDR2 are SGHTA and FQGNSA. Trimming cost V 1 base and J 0 bases; bases outside gene matches: 10. This CDR3 reads CASSLVLQTSGSSTDTQYF. Here the CDR3 DNA reads TGTGCCAGCAGCTTAGTCCTCCAGACTAGCGGGTCCAGCACAGATACGCAGTATTTT.

The J gene is TRBJ2-7, the V gene TRBV13; no definite D call. Per the germline V gene, CDR1 is PRHDT and CDR2 is FYEKMQ (reference sequence). V lost 0 bases, J lost 2 bases, and 11 bases lay in between. CDR3 length equals 15 residues. The CDR3 region is CASSLGGHMTYEQYF. The CDR3 region has the DNA TGTGCCAGCAGCTTAGGCGGGCATATGACCTACGAGCAGTACTTC.

This clonotype came up many times. The rearrangement links TRBV28 to TRBJ2-7; D ambiguous. Germline loops: CDR1 MDHEN, CDR2 SYDVKM. This CDR3 contains 11 residues. Trimming removed 5 bases at V and 7 bases at J, with 9 bases between. CDR3 coding DNA: TGTGCCAGCAGTCCAGTTAAGGAGCAGTACTTC. Its protein product is CASSPVKEQYF.

Only a few counts were recorded for this clonotype. The rearrangement uses TRBV6-5 and TRBJ1-1, with a weak D call TRBD1 (5 bases). The CDR3 sequence is 13 residues long. Trimming removed 6 bases at V and 7 bases at J, with 15 bases between. Looked up from germline, CDR1 is MNHEY and CDR2 is SVGAGI. CDR3 sequence: CASSPAGQNEAFF. For the CDR3, the DNA is TGTGCCAGCAGCCCGGCGGGGCAGAATGAAGCTTTCTTT.

The rearrangement joins TRBV19 to TRBJ2-5, with 12 bases that match TRBD1. The J segment lost 5 bases and the V segment lost 4 bases, leaving 5 bases of the junction unmatched. The CDR3 runs to 15 residues. Germline V CDR1 and CDR2: LNHDA, SQIVND (reference sequence). The DNA for the CDR3 is TGTGCCAGTAGTAGCCACGGGACAGGGGGCGAGACCCAGTACTTC. Translated, it gives CASSSHGTGGETQYF.

The rearrangement links TRBV29-1 to TRBJ2-5; a weak D match, TRBD1 (6 bases). Germline lookup yields CDR1 SQVTM and CDR2 ANQGSEA. This CDR3 is built from 14 residues. The V and J ends lost 8 bases and 4 bases respectively, with 20 bases between them. The CDR3 region has the DNA TGCAGCCTTTGGGACACGCGGACTTCAGAGACCCAGTACTTC. Translating gives CSLWDTRTSETQYF.

The table lists this clonotype with a few counts. V is TRBV29-1 and J is TRBJ2-7; the match to TRBD2 covers 12 bases. Germline CDR1 and CDR2: SQVTM and ANQGSEA. The length of the CDR3 is 14 residues. V was pared by 1 base and J by 7 bases, with 5 bases of the junction left unmatched. In DNA, the CDR3 is TGCAGCGTTGAAGCGTCTAGCGGGAGGGGGGAGCAGTACTTC. Translated: CSVEASSGRGEQYF.

This clonotype appeared a few times. V usage is TRBV2 and J usage is TRBJ1-1, with TRBD1 identical over 9 bases. The CDR3 runs to 14 residues. The J segment lost 5 bases and the V segment lost 4 bases, leaving 5 bases of the junction unmatched. Germline V gene data show CDR1 as SNHLY and CDR2 as FYNNEI. CDR3 coding DNA: TGTGCCAGCAGTGTACCCGACAGGGGGACTGAAGCTTTCTTT. Its translation is CASSVPDRGTEAFF. The entire variable domain, with the rest obtained from reference TRBV2 and TRBJ1-1, is as follows: EPEVTQTPSHQVTQMGQEVILRCVPISNHLYFYWYRQILGQKVEFLVSFYNNEISEKSEIFDDQFSVERPDGSNFTLKIRSTKLEDSAMYFCASSVPDRGTEAFFGQGTRLTVV.